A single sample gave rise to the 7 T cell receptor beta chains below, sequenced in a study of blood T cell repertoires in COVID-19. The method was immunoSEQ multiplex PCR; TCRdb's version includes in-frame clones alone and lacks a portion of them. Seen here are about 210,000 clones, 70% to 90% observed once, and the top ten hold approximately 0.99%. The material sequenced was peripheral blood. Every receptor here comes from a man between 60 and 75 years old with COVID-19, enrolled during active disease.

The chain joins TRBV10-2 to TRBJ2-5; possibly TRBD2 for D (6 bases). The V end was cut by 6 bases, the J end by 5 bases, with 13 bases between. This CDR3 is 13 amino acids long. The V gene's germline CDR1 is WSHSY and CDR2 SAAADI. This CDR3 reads CASRGSGFETQYF. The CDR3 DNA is TGCGCCAGCAGGGGCAGCGGGTTCGAGACCCAGTACTTC.

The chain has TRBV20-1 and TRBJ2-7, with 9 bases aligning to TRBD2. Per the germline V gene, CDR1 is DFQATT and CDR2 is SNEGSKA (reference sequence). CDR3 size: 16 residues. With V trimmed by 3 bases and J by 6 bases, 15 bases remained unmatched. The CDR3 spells CSASNWHWASGIEQYF. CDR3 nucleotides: TGCAGTGCTAGTAATTGGCACTGGGCTAGCGGGATCGAGCAGTACTTC.

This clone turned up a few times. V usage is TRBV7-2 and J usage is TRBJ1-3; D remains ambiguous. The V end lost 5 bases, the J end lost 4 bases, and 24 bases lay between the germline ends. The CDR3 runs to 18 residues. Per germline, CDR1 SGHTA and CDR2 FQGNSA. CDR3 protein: CASSQIRGGVLTGNTIYF. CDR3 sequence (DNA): TGTGCCAGCAGCCAAATTCGGGGAGGAGTCTTGACAGGAAACACCATATATTTT. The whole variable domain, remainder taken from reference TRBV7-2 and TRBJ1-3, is GAGVSQSPSNKVTEKGKDVELRCDPISGHTALYWYRQSLGQGLEFLIYFQGNSAPDKSGLPSDRFSAERTGGSVSTLTIQRTQQEDSAVYLCASSQIRGGVLTGNTIYFGEGSWLTVV.

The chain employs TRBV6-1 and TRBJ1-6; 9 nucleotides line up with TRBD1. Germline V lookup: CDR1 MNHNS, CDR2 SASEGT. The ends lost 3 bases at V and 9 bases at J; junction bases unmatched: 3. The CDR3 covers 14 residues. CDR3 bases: TGTGCCAGCAGTGATGGACAGGGGCCTTCACCCCTCCACTTT. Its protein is CASSDGQGPSPLHF.

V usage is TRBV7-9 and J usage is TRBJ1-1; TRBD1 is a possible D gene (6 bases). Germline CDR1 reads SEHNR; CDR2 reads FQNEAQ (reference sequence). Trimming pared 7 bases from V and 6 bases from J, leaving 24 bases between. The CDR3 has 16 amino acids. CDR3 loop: CASKNPWAGAGAEAFF. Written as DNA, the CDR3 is TGTGCCAGCAAGAACCCGTGGGCGGGGGCCGGGGCTGAAGCTTTCTTT.

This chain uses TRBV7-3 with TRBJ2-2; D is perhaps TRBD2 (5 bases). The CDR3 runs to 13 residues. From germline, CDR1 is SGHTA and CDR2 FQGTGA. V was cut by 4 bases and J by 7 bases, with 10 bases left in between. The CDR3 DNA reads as TGTGCCAGCAGCTCGTGGGAGAACGGGGAGCTGTTTTTT. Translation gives CASSSWENGELFF.

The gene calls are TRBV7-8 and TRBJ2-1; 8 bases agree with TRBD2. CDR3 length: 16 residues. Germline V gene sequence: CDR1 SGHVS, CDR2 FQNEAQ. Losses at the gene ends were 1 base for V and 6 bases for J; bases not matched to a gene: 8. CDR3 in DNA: TGTGCCAGCAGCTTAGGAGGGGGACTAGTGGGCAATGAGCAGTTCTTC. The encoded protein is CASSLGGGLVGNEQFF.